The 31 T cell receptor beta chains below were found in one sample sequenced in a study of cytomegalovirus exposure and HLA in healthy donors. PCR involved 60 Vbeta and 13 Jbeta primers. TCRdb keeps only in-frame clones here, not all; method: immunoSEQ multiplex PCR. The sample shows more than 70,000 clones, roughly two thirds of them seen only once. The sample comprised PBMCs. All receptors derive from a man aged 40-49 years in good health and CMV-seropositive.

This clone was found a few times. This rearrangement joins TRBV9 to TRBJ2-3; D perhaps matches TRBD2 (5 bases). The CDR3 sequence is 18 residues long. The germline gives CDR1 SGDLS, CDR2 YYNGEE. The V gene lost 4 bases and the J gene lost 0 bases, with 21 bases spanning the gap. The CDR3 nucleotides read TGTGCCAGCAGCCGCCGGGGAATGTGGGCAGCCAGCACAGATACGCAGTATTTT. It specifies CASSRRGMWAASTDTQYF.

The chain recombines TRBV5-1 with TRBJ2-1; 7 nucleotides match TRBD2. The CDR3 spans 14 residues. The germline CDR1 and CDR2 sequences are SGHRS and YFSETQ. Trimming at V came to 4 bases and at J to 8 bases, leaving 9 bases not matched to a gene. CDR3 sequence (DNA): TGCGCCAGCAGCCACCAGACTAGCACGGATGAGCAGTTCTTC. Amino acid sequence: CASSHQTSTDEQFF.

The CDR3 region has the DNA TGCGCCAGCAGCCTAGGTCGGACAGACCCTAATGAAAAACTGTTTTTT. Protein sequence: CASSLGRTDPNEKLFF. The V and J genes are TRBV5-1 and TRBJ1-4; D might be TRBD1 (6 bases). CDR3 size: 16 residues. Trimming removed 4 bases at V and 3 bases at J, with 16 bases between. CDR1 SGHRS and CDR2 YFSETQ come from the germline V gene.

V usage is TRBV2 and J usage is TRBJ1-1; 8 nucleotides match TRBD1. Germline V lookup: CDR1 SNHLY, CDR2 FYNNEI. The CDR3 is 12 amino acids. J gave up 1 base and V 10 bases, and 2 bases lay outside the gene matches. CDR3 in amino acids: CAIQGGNTEAFF. In nucleotides, the CDR3 is TGTGCCATACAGGGGGGGAACACTGAAGCTTTCTTT.

This chain links TRBV5-1 with TRBJ2-5; 12 positions match TRBD1. This CDR3 has 16 residues. Germline assignment: CDR1 SGHRS and CDR2 YFSETQ. V dropped 4 bases and J dropped 5; count of bases not matched to a gene: 9. CDR3 DNA sequence: TGCGCCAGCAGCCCTTCCGGGACAGGGGGCCTGGAGACCCAGTACTTC. It specifies CASSPSGTGGLETQYF.

This chain links TRBV5-8 with TRBJ2-1, with TRBD1 matching over 7 bases. Germline trimming cut 6 bases from V and 4 bases from J; bases unmatched to any gene: 10. Germline loops: CDR1 SGHTS, CDR2 YDEGEE. The CDR3 has 15 residues. CDR3 residues: CASTELQGKYNEQFF. CDR3 coding DNA: TGTGCCAGCACCGAATTACAGGGGAAGTACAATGAGCAGTTCTTC.

The chain couples TRBV27 to TRBJ2-2; D not certain. CDR1 is MNHEY, CDR2 SMNVEV, per germline (reference sequence). Trimming took off 0 bases at V and 6 bases at J, with 11 bases between the two ends. This CDR3 is 15 amino acids long. CDR3 sequence (DNA): TGTGCCAGCAGTTTATCGCCCCCTCAGGCCGGGGAGCTGTTTTTT. Its translation is CASSLSPPQAGELFF.

This clone was recorded only once. The CDR3 region is CASMVAGRYYGYTF. CDR3 nucleotides: TGTGCCAGCATGGTTGCAGGGAGGTATTATGGCTACACCTTC. The chain is built from TRBV28 and TRBJ1-2, with TRBD1 as a possible D gene (5 bases). The germline V gene encodes CDR1 MDHEN and CDR2 SYDVKM. The V gene lost 7 bases and the J gene lost 5 bases, with 17 bases spanning the gap. The length of the CDR3 is 14 residues.

The V gene is TRBV10-2, the J gene TRBJ2-1; D is possibly TRBD2 (7 bases). The CDR3 is 15 amino acids. V was cut by 8 bases and J by 1 base, with 15 bases left in between. Germline V CDR1 and CDR2: WSHSY, SAAADI. The CDR3 DNA reads as TGCGCCAGCGGGGGGGGCCAAAGGTCCTACAATGAGCAGTTCTTC. This gives the protein CASGGGQRSYNEQFF.

With respect to this clone: An end of the junction differs from the germline gene, which may be a read error. This chain's CDR3 is CASSLGRTGELFF. Here the CDR3 DNA reads TGTGCTAGCAGCTTAGGGCGGACCGGGGAGCTGTTTTTT. The V gene is TRBV7-7, the J gene TRBJ2-2, with D unclear. CDR1 and CDR2 (germline): SSHAT, FNYEAQ (reference sequence). This CDR3 comprises 13 residues. The full variable domain, rest sourced from reference TRBV7-7 and TRBJ2-2, is GAGVSQSPRYKVTKRGQDVTLRCDPISSHATLYWYQQALGQGPEFLTYFNYEAQPDKSGLPSDRFSAERPEGSISTLTIQRTEQRDSAMYRCASSLGRTGELFFGEGSRLTVL.

This clone was seen a few times. The genes are TRBV6-1 and TRBJ1-1; TRBD1 matches 8 bases. CDR1 is MNHNS and CDR2 is SASEGT in the germline V gene. The CDR3 totals 14 residues. The J segment lost 5 bases and the V segment lost 5 bases, leaving 7 bases of the junction unmatched. CDR3 amino acids: CASSITGGDTEAFF. The CDR3 region has the DNA TGTGCCAGCAGTATTACAGGGGGGGATACTGAAGCTTTCTTT.

This sequence joins TRBV4-1 and TRBJ2-1, with 8 bases fitting TRBD1. The J segment lost 4 bases and the V segment lost 1 base, leaving 3 bases of the junction unmatched. The germline CDR1 and CDR2 sequences are MGHRA and YSYEKL. This CDR3 comprises 15 residues. CDR3 sequence: CASSQGGQEYNEQFF. CDR3 DNA: TGCGCCAGCAGCCAAGGGGGACAGGAGTACAATGAGCAGTTCTTC.

The CDR3 bases are TGTGCCAGCAGCACCCCAGGGGAGGGGTCGACCGGGGAGCTGTTTTTT. Protein sequence: CASSTPGEGSTGELFF. The V and J genes are TRBV21-1 and TRBJ2-2; the DNA was not compared with TRBD2, the D call given in the table. TRBV21-1 is classified as a pseudogene. CDR3 length: 16 residues.

This rearrangement joins TRBV6-1 to TRBJ2-3; possible D gene TRBD2, 6 bases. This CDR3 has 14 residues. Germline V gene lookup returns CDR1 MNHNS and CDR2 SASEGT. V shed 4 bases and J shed 2 bases, with 10 bases lying between them. The CDR3 spells CASSVAGSTDTQYF. The CDR3 DNA sequence: TGTGCCAGCAGTGTGGCGGGATCCACAGATACGCAGTATTTT.

The chain couples TRBV5-1 to TRBJ2-7; 7 bases agree with TRBD2. This CDR3 has 16 amino acids. The trim removed 1 base at V and 0 bases at J, leaving 7 bases unmatched. The V gene's germline CDR1 is SGHRS and CDR2 YFSETQ. CDR3 coding DNA: TGCGCCAGCAGCTTGTGGCCAGCGGGGAGCTCCTACGAGCAGTACTTC. Translation gives CASSLWPAGSSYEQYF.

This clone was counted between two and nine times. The chain is built from TRBV30 and TRBJ2-3; D remains unclear. Germline CDR1 and CDR2: GTSNPN and SVGIG (reference sequence). With 4 bases removed from V and 5 bases from J, the gap between germline ends came to 13 bases. CDR3 size: 13 residues. This CDR3 reads CAWTQRLGDTQYF. The CDR3 DNA is TGTGCCTGGACCCAAAGACTGGGAGATACGCAGTATTTT.

This clone was seen once. The rearrangement links TRBV7-2 to TRBJ1-1, with 7 bases that match TRBD1. V lost 7 bases and J lost 5; bases outside the gene matches: 7. This CDR3 has 13 amino acids. Germline V gene sequence: CDR1 SGHTA, CDR2 FQGNSA. Written as DNA, the CDR3 is TGTGCCAGCACCCGACAGGGAGGAACTGAAGCTTTCTTT. This gives the protein CASTRQGGTEAFF.

This clone was seen a handful of times. V and J are TRBV27 and TRBJ2-1, with 12 positions matching TRBD1. This CDR3 has 15 amino acids. J lost 12 bases, V lost 5 bases, and 11 bases had no gene match. Per germline, CDR1 MNHEY and CDR2 SMNVEV (reference sequence). The CDR3 loop reads CASSNRDRGLIGQFF. CDR3 DNA: TGTGCCAGCAGTAACCGGGACAGGGGGCTTATCGGGCAGTTCTTC.

The chain uses TRBV19 and TRBJ1-4; TRBD1 agrees at 7 bases. After removal of 3 bases from V and 4 bases from J, the junction contained 8 bases not matched to a gene. In germline, CDR1 is LNHDA, CDR2 SQIVND (reference sequence). The CDR3 runs 16 residues. The CDR3 reads CASSMPWDRRNEKLFF. The CDR3 DNA sequence: TGTGCCAGTAGTATGCCCTGGGACAGACGTAATGAAAAACTGTTTTTT.

J is TRBJ1-5 and V is TRBV5-4, with D unclear. Trimming took 4 bases from V and 0 from J, leaving 11 bases between them. This CDR3 contains 15 residues. CDR1 is SGHNT, CDR2 YYREEE, per germline (reference sequence). The CDR3 is CASSPGADSNQPQHF. The CDR3 DNA follows: TGTGCCAGCAGCCCCGGAGCCGATAGCAATCAGCCCCAGCATTTT.

This chain connects TRBV25-1 to TRBJ2-1, with 12 bases aligning to TRBD2. CDR1 and CDR2 (germline): MGHDK, SYGVNS. The CDR3 totals 15 residues. J was trimmed by 10 bases and V by 3 bases; bases with no gene match: 7. The CDR3 protein is CASSEILAGGREQFF. DNA for the CDR3: TGTGCCAGCAGTGAGATACTAGCGGGAGGACGAGAGCAGTTCTTC. The complete variable domain, with remaining parts taken from reference TRBV25-1 and TRBJ2-1, reads EADIYQTPRYLVIGTGKKITLECSQTMGHDKMYWYQQDPGMELHLIHYSYGVNSTEKGDLSSESTVSRIRTEHFPLTLESARPSHTSQYLCASSEILAGGREQFFGPGTRLTVL.

This chain links TRBV4-2 with TRBJ2-3, with D maybe TRBD2 (7 bases). V shed 4 bases and J shed 4 bases, with 18 bases lying between them. Germline assignment: CDR1 LGHNA and CDR2 YNFKEQ. There are 16 residues in the CDR3. CDR3 DNA: TGTGCCAGCAGCCGGAACCCAGGGGAGGGGGCAGATACGCAGTATTTT. Amino acids: CASSRNPGEGADTQYF.

A remark on this clone: The sample holds other DNA sequences that translate to the same CDR3. V and J are TRBV28 and TRBJ1-5, with D unresolved. Germline CDR1 and CDR2: MDHEN and SYDVKM. Trimming stripped 4 bases from V and 5 bases from J, with 3 bases between. There are 11 residues in the CDR3. The CDR3 DNA reads as TGTGCCAGCAGTTCTCATCAGCCCCAGCATTTT. Protein: CASSSHQPQHF. Drawing the rest from reference TRBV28 and TRBJ1-5, the complete variable domain is DVKVTQSSRYLVKRTGEKVFLECVQDMDHENMFWYRQDPGLGLRLIYFSYDVKMKEKGDIPEGYSVSREKKERFSLILESASTNQTSMYLCASSSHQPQHFGDGTRLSIL.

The chain joins TRBV25-1 to TRBJ2-5, with 8 bases that match TRBD2. V was pared by 1 base and J by 7 bases, with 11 bases of the junction left unmatched. In germline, CDR1 is MGHDK, CDR2 SYGVNS. This CDR3 contains 16 residues. CDR3 nucleotides: TGTGCCAGCAGTGAATCTGGAGGGACTAGTCTTTCGACCCAGTACTTC. Its translation: CASSESGGTSLSTQYF. Full variable domain (outside the CDR3, taken from reference TRBV25-1 and TRBJ2-5): EADIYQTPRYLVIGTGKKITLECSQTMGHDKMYWYQQDPGMELHLIHYSYGVNSTEKGDLSSESTVSRIRTEHFPLTLESARPSHTSQYLCASSESGGTSLSTQYFGPGTRLLVL.

The chain is built from TRBV7-2 and TRBJ1-2; TRBD1 might be the D (5 bases). The CDR3 is 14 amino acids. Trimming shortened V by 5 bases and J by 3 bases, and 13 bases separated the two germline ends. The germline CDR1 and CDR2 sequences are SGHTA and FQGNSA. CDR3 DNA sequence: TGTGCCAGCAGCCCTGGGCAGGGTTACTATGGCTACACCTTC. The encoded protein is CASSPGQGYYGYTF.

This clone was found a few times. The rearrangement links TRBV6-5 to TRBJ1-4; 7 bases fit TRBD1. The germline V gene has CDR1 MNHEY and CDR2 SVGAGI. The CDR3 is 14 amino acids. V trimming: 6 bases; J trimming: 7 bases; junction bases outside the gene matches: 8. In DNA, the CDR3 is TGTGCCAGCAGGGGGACAGAACGGGGTGAAAAACTGTTTTTT. Its translation: CASRGTERGEKLFF.

V usage is TRBV6-6 and J usage is TRBJ1-2; D is unclear. V dropped 2 bases and J dropped 2 bases, with 15 bases sitting between them. Germline values: CDR1 MNHNY, CDR2 SVGAGI (reference sequence). The CDR3 spans 16 residues. CDR3 region: CASSYPATGRNYGYTF. The CDR3 nucleotides read TGTGCCAGCAGTTACCCCGCGACTGGGAGGAACTATGGCTACACCTTC.

The genes are TRBV16 and TRBJ2-5, with 7 bases fitting TRBD1. Germline V gene lookup returns CDR1 KGHSY and CDR2 FQNENV. This CDR3 has 14 residues. Trimming took 0 bases from V and 4 from J; bases not matched to a gene: 2. CDR3 DNA sequence: TGTGCCAGCAGCCAATCGACAGGGAGAGAGACCCAGTACTTC. It yields the protein CASSQSTGRETQYF.

DNA of the CDR3: TGTGCCAGCAGCTTAGGCTTCGATCTAGCGGGGGATTCCTACAATGAGCAGTTCTTC. Protein sequence: CASSLGFDLAGDSYNEQFF. V and J are TRBV11-2 and TRBJ2-1; 10 bases agree with TRBD2. This CDR3 region has 19 residues. Trimming took 1 base from V and 1 from J; bases not matched to a gene: 10. Germline V CDR1 and CDR2: SGHAT, FQNNGV.

The CDR3 DNA sequence: TGTGCCAGCAGCTTCTCCGGGACAGCCTACAATGAGCAGTTCTTC. Its protein is CASSFSGTAYNEQFF. The chain carries TRBV7-2 and TRBJ2-1, with 7 bases matching TRBD1. CDR1 is SGHTA and CDR2 is FQGNSA in the germline V gene. With 3 bases clipped from V and 2 bases from J, the junction kept 4 bases outside the gene matches. The CDR3 is 15 residues long.

Only one count was recorded for this clone. The chain has TRBV4-1 and TRBJ1-4; D not certain. In germline, CDR1 is MGHRA, CDR2 YSYEKL. V shed 2 bases and J shed 8 bases, with 9 bases lying between them. This CDR3 region has 13 residues. The CDR3 DNA sequence: TGCGCCAGCAGCCAAAACCTTCAGGAAAAACTGTTTTTT. Amino acid sequence: CASSQNLQEKLFF.